Sequencing of this T cell receptor beta chain was carried out in a study of cytomegalovirus exposure and HLA in healthy donors. Germline V gene data show CDR1 as MGHRA and CDR2 as YSYEKL. CDR3 size: 16 residues. Trimming stripped 4 bases from V and 1 base from J, with 16 bases between. Amplification used 60 Vbeta primers and 13 Jbeta primers. TCRdb's copy holds only in-frame clones and misses some; the assay was immunoSEQ multiplex PCR. The sample table includes approximately 190,000 clones. Study findings and constraints: CMV serostatus was the only recorded immune exposure for donors. TCR association rates varied by HLA locus in a later analysis, with DRB1 highest and HLA-C lowest.

Note on this clone: Antigen: not known.

Sample: PBMCs. The source is a man aged 25 to 40 in good health and CMV-seronegative. The V and J genes are TRBV4-1 and TRBJ1-1, with D perhaps TRBD1 (6 bases). In DNA, the CDR3 is TGCGCCAGCAGCCCCCTTGCCGGGACATCGAACACTGAAGCTTTCTTT. It specifies CASSPLAGTSNTEAFF.